One and the same sample provided the 10 T cell receptor beta chains below, sequenced in a study of cytomegalovirus exposure and HLA in healthy donors (dated by TCRdb to about 2017). Library generation was performed with the immunoSEQ multiplex PCR assay. A mixture of 60 forward primers for TCR Vbeta segments and 13 reverse primers for TCR Jbeta segments was used in the multiplex PCR. Drawn from immuneACCESS, this table holds only the in-frame rearrangements with V and J called that TCRdb kept. Clones are partly lost; checked studies trace under half to an unresolved V gene and leave the rest unexplained. For this sample the table gives about 140,000 clones, of which approximately 91% were detected only once. The top ten clonotypes cover 0.45% to 0.6% of the sample. Sequenced: PBMCs. The receptors here all came from a middle-aged woman in good health and CMV-seronegative.

The V call is TRBV30, the J call TRBJ2-1, with D possibly being TRBD1 (5 bases). The CDR3 spans 14 residues. The V gene's germline CDR1 is GTSNPN and CDR2 SVGIG (reference sequence). Trimming shortened V by 3 bases and J by 3 bases, and 12 bases separated the two germline ends. In DNA form, the CDR3 reads TGTGCCTGGAGCGCTGACAGCAACTACAATGAGCAGTTCTTC. It encodes CAWSADSNYNEQFF. Full variable domain (rest looked up from reference TRBV30 and TRBJ2-1): SQTIHQWPATLVQPVGSPLSLECTVEGTSNPNLYWYRQAAGRGLQLLFYSVGIGQISSEVPQNLSASRPQDRQFILSSKKLLLSDSGFYLCAWSADSNYNEQFFGPGTRLTVL.

The chain couples TRBV9 to TRBJ2-1; 7 bases align to TRBD2. The CDR3 has 16 amino acids. Germline lookup yields CDR1 SGDLS and CDR2 YYNGEE. With V trimmed by 0 bases and J by 3 bases, 6 bases remained unmatched. CDR3 sequence reads: CASSVGRRELYNEQFF. The CDR3 nucleotides read TGTGCCAGCAGCGTAGGGAGGCGGGAGCTCTACAATGAGCAGTTCTTC.

The chain carries TRBV19 and TRBJ2-2; D not certain. Germline lookup yields CDR1 LNHDA and CDR2 SQIVND (reference sequence). The CDR3 is made up of 12 amino acids. V was cut by 1 base and J by 9 bases, with 6 bases left in between. The DNA for the CDR3 is TGTGCCAGTAGTATAGGACAAAGGGAGCTGTTTTTT. Its translation is CASSIGQRELFF.

V is TRBV28 and J is TRBJ1-1; D remains ambiguous. With 6 bases removed from V and 0 bases from J, the gap between germline ends came to 23 bases. There are 18 residues in the CDR3. Germline lookup yields CDR1 MDHEN and CDR2 SYDVKM. The CDR3 DNA is TGTGCCAGCAGCCAAGTCCGGGTCTTCTCCTTAATGAACACTGAAGCTTTCTTT. Protein: CASSQVRVFSLMNTEAFF.

The chain links TRBV7-2 to TRBJ2-5; D possibly corresponds to TRBD2 (6 bases). Looked up from germline, CDR1 is SGHTA and CDR2 is FQGNSA. V was trimmed by 1 base and J by 4 bases, leaving 13 bases between them. This CDR3 is built from 15 residues. The CDR3 reads CASSLEGQGGETQYF. The CDR3 DNA follows: TGTGCCAGCAGCTTAGAAGGGCAGGGAGGAGAGACCCAGTACTTC. The entire variable domain, with the rest obtained from reference TRBV7-2 and TRBJ2-5, is as follows: GAGVSQSPSNKVTEKGKDVELRCDPISGHTALYWYRQSLGQGLEFLIYFQGNSAPDKSGLPSDRFSAERTGGSVSTLTIQRTQQEDSAVYLCASSLEGQGGETQYFGPGTRLLVL.

The chain carries TRBV2 and TRBJ2-2; 8 bases map to TRBD2. Germline V lookup: CDR1 SNHLY, CDR2 FYNNEI. Unmatched junction bases numbered 3, after V lost 5 bases and J lost 1 base. The CDR3 loop spans 15 amino acids. The CDR3 nucleotides are TGTGCCAGCAGTCGAAGCGGGAGGAACACCGGGGAGCTGTTTTTT. It is translated as CASSRSGRNTGELFF.

This CDR3 is CASSLIRGSDGYTF. CDR3 nucleotides: TGCGCCAGCAGCTTGATCCGGGGATCGGATGGCTACACCTTC. V gene TRBV5-1 combines with J gene TRBJ1-2, with D unresolved. Germline V gene lookup returns CDR1 SGHRS and CDR2 YFSETQ. The V end lost 1 base, the J end lost 6 bases, and 13 bases lay between the germline ends. This CDR3 region has 14 residues.

The CDR3, as DNA: TGTGCCAGCAAAATAAGGGGACAGAGGAACACTGAAGCTTTCTTT. Its protein is CASKIRGQRNTEAFF. V gene TRBV11-3 combines with J gene TRBJ1-1; 7 bases match TRBD1. The CDR3 length is 15 residues. Per germline, CDR1 SGHNT and CDR2 YENEEA. V lost 7 bases to trimming and J lost 1 base; unmatched junction nucleotides: 9.

The chain carries TRBV27 and TRBJ2-1; 13 nucleotides line up with TRBD2. V lost 2 bases, J lost 10 bases, and 8 bases stayed unmatched. Looked up from germline, CDR1 is MNHEY and CDR2 is SMNVEV (reference sequence). The CDR3 sequence is 16 residues long. The CDR3 bases are TGTGCCAGCAGTTTAGGACTAGCGGGAGAATCGGGCGAGCAGTTCTTC. This sequence encodes CASSLGLAGESGEQFF.

The J gene is TRBJ1-1, the V gene TRBV5-1; 8 nucleotides match TRBD1. CDR3 size: 14 residues. J was trimmed by 2 bases and V by 7 bases; bases with no gene match: 7. Germline CDR1 and CDR2: SGHRS and YFSETQ. This chain's CDR3 is CASQAGTGNTEAFF. CDR3 coding DNA: TGCGCCAGCCAAGCCGGGACAGGTAACACTGAAGCTTTCTTT.